The next 12 T cell receptor beta chains were all read from a single sample in a study of OX40 agonist ivuxolimab in advanced cancers. Sequencing used immunoSEQ multiplex PCR; TCRdb keeps in-frame clones, though not all of them. The sample has over 20,000 clones, 80% to 90% seen once. The sample was CD4+ or CD8+ T cells sorted from blood, taken in a trial of the OX40 agonist ivuxolimab. These receptors came from an adult with an advanced solid tumor such as melanoma, head and neck, liver or kidney cancer.

The chain carries TRBV10-3 and TRBJ2-5; D not resolved. Per the germline V gene, CDR1 is ENHRY and CDR2 is SYGVKD. The CDR3 covers 11 residues. Trimming left V 2 bases short and J 5 bases short, with 3 bases between. The CDR3 reads CAISEAETQYF. CDR3 bases: TGTGCCATCAGTGAGGCGGAGACCCAGTACTTC.

The chain combines TRBV10-3 with TRBJ2-3; D perhaps matches TRBD2 (5 bases). V was trimmed by 6 bases and J by 2 bases, leaving 15 bases between them. Germline V CDR1 and CDR2: ENHRY, SYGVKD. The CDR3 extends over 15 amino acids. For the CDR3, the DNA is TGTGCCATCAGGGACTCGATATTAAACACAGATACGCAGTATTTT. This encodes CAIRDSILNTDTQYF.

This chain uses TRBV19 with TRBJ1-2; weak D call: TRBD1 (5 bases). CDR3 length equals 16 residues. Germline V gene lookup returns CDR1 LNHDA and CDR2 SQIVND (reference sequence). Deletions cut 1 base from V and 4 bases from J, with 16 bases between. The CDR3 DNA reads as TGTGCCAGTAGTATAGGATTGGGGACTGTGGCCTATGGCTACACCTTC. Translated, it gives CASSIGLGTVAYGYTF.

The chain joins TRBV4-1 to TRBJ1-2, with 10 bases matching TRBD1. Trimming removed 1 base from V and 4 bases from J; junction bases left unmatched: 0. The CDR3 contains 14 residues. Germline lookup yields CDR1 MGHRA and CDR2 YSYEKL. The CDR3 loop reads CASSQGDRGYGYTF. Here the CDR3 DNA reads TGCGCCAGCAGCCAAGGGGACAGGGGCTATGGCTACACCTTC.

In its sample, this clone was seen a few times. The CDR3 DNA follows: TGCGCCAGCAGTGAGTCGAAGGGGGGCCAAGAGACCCAGTACTTC. Its translation is CASSESKGGQETQYF. The genes are TRBV10-1 and TRBJ2-5, with D perhaps matching TRBD1 or TRBD2 (6 bases each). The germline V gene has CDR1 WNHNN and CDR2 SYGVQD (reference sequence). V was pared by 0 bases and J by 1 base, with 9 bases between. The CDR3 sequence is 15 residues long.

The chain uses TRBV10-3 and TRBJ2-3; D might be TRBD1 or TRBD2, each matching 6 bases. The CDR3 has 15 residues. Germline values: CDR1 ENHRY, CDR2 SYGVKD. Deletions cut 3 bases from V and 2 bases from J, with 12 bases between. CDR3 protein: CAISETGADTDTQYF. For the CDR3, the DNA is TGTGCCATCAGTGAAACGGGGGCCGACACAGATACGCAGTATTTT.

V usage is TRBV5-4 and J usage is TRBJ2-3; 7 bases align to TRBD1. The CDR3 contains 15 residues. The germline V gene encodes CDR1 SGHNT and CDR2 YYREEE (reference sequence). Losses at the gene ends were 0 bases for V and 2 bases for J; bases not matched to a gene: 3. CDR3 coding DNA: TGTGCCAGCAGCTTGGAGACAGGGTACACAGATACGCAGTATTTT. It yields the protein CASSLETGYTDTQYF.

The V and J genes are TRBV19 and TRBJ2-1; 7 positions agree with TRBD2. This CDR3 is 15 amino acids long. The V segment lost 6 bases and the J segment 6 bases; nucleotides outside the gene matches: 11. Germline V gene sequence: CDR1 LNHDA, CDR2 SQIVND (reference sequence). This CDR3 reads CASRPTSTTPNEQFF. The CDR3 DNA sequence: TGTGCCAGTAGACCGACTAGCACGACACCCAATGAGCAGTTCTTC.

CDR3 nucleotides: TGTGCCAGCAGCAAAGGGGGCCGGGACAGGGTAACCGGGGAGCTGTTTTTT. It translates to CASSKGGRDRVTGELFF. The chain is built from TRBV21-1 and TRBJ2-2; the table gives TRBD1 as D, unverified against the DNA. TRBV21-1 is a listed pseudogene. The CDR3 runs to 17 residues.

The chain recombines TRBV30 with TRBJ2-5; no firm D call. Trimming removed 2 bases from V and 2 bases from J, with 6 bases in between. The CDR3 is 12 residues long. In germline, CDR1 is GTSNPN, CDR2 SVGIG (reference sequence). In DNA, the CDR3 is TGTGCCTGGAGTATAGGGCAAGAGACCCAGTACTTC. Protein: CAWSIGQETQYF.

The rearrangement uses TRBV2 and TRBJ2-5; no clear D gene. V was trimmed by 6 bases and J by 4 bases, leaving 12 bases between them. Germline V gene lookup returns CDR1 SNHLY and CDR2 FYNNEI. The CDR3 length is 13 residues. For the CDR3, the DNA is TGTGCCAGCAGGAAGGACCCGGGAGAGACCCAGTACTTC. This sequence encodes CASRKDPGETQYF.

This rearrangement joins TRBV6-6 to TRBJ2-6; D possibly corresponds to TRBD1 (6 bases). Germline-derived CDR1 and CDR2 are MNHNY and SVGAGI (reference sequence). The CDR3 runs to 16 residues. Trimming cost V 6 bases and J 1 base, with 13 bases left between them. CDR3 nucleotide sequence: TGTGCCAGCAGGGGACAACAGGGTTCTGGGGCCAACGTCCTGACTTTC. It encodes CASRGQQGSGANVLTF.